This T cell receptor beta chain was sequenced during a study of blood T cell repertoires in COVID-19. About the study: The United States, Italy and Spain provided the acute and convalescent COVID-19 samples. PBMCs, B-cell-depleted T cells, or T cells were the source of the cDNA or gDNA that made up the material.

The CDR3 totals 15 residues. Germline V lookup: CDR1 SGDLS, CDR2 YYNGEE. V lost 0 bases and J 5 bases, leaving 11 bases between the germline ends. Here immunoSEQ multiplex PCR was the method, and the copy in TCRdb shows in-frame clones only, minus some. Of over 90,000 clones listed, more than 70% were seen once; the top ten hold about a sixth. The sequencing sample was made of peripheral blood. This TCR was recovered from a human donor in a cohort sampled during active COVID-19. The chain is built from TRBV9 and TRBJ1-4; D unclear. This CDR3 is CASSVGEQRNEKLFF. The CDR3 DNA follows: TGTGCCAGCAGCGTAGGAGAACAGAGAAATGAAAAACTGTTTTTT. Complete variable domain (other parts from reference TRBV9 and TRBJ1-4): DSGVTQTPKHLITATGQRVTLRCSPRSGDLSVYWYQQSLDQGLQFLIQYYNGEERAKGNILERFSAQQFPDLHSELNLSSLELGDSALYFCASSVGEQRNEKLFFGSGTQLSVL.